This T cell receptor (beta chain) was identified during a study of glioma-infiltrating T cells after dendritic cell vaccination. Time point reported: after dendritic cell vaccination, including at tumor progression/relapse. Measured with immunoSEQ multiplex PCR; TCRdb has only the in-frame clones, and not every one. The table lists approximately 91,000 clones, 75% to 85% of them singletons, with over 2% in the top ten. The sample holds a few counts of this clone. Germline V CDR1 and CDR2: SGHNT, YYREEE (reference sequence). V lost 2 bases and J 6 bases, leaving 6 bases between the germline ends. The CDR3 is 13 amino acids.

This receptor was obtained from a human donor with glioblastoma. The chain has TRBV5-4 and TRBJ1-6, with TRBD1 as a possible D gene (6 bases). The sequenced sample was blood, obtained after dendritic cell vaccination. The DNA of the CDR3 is TGTGCCAGCAGCTTCAGGGGTAATTCACCCCTCCACTTT. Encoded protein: CASSFRGNSPLHF.